This T cell receptor beta chain was captured by sequencing in a study of beta chain features in type 1 diabetes. Study findings and constraints: Shortening that was moderate but significant affected the TCRB CDR3s of Type 1 diabetes patients in all four CD4+ subsets.

One heparinised draw of blood, averaging about 120 mL, came from each donor. Every isolated RNA sample was fully reverse transcribed, so sequencing captured expressed TCRB transcripts. Clones were read by immunoSEQ multiplex PCR, and TCRdb kept only the in-frame ones, dropping some. The sample includes about 260,000 clones, roughly 20% of them seen just once. As concerns this clone: Antigen specificity is unknown.

Per the germline V gene, CDR1 is MDHEN and CDR2 is SYDVKM. The ends lost 4 bases at V and 2 bases at J; junction bases unmatched: 7. The CDR3 is 15 residues long. The chain recombines TRBV28 with TRBJ2-7; the match to TRBD2 covers 8 bases. This receptor was identified in a woman in her thirties or forties with type 1 diabetes. Sequenced material: naive CD4+ T cells from blood. Here the CDR3 DNA reads TGTGCCAGCAGTTCGGGAGCGGGAGAGGCCTACGAGCAGTACTTC. Its protein is CASSSGAGEAYEQYF.